Below are 12 T cell receptor beta chains sequenced from a single sample in a study of cytomegalovirus exposure and HLA in healthy donors (dated by TCRdb to the late 2010s). Receptors were amplified or captured by the immunoSEQ multiplex PCR assay. The multiplex PCR relied on a mix of 60 forward primers for TCR Vbeta segments and 13 reverse primers for TCR Jbeta segments. Imported from immuneACCESS, the table was reduced by TCRdb to in-frame sequences with V and J called. These copies leave out some clones; in studies compared against another copy, an unresolved V gene accounts for under half, and the cause of the remainder is not known. The sample data list 100,000 to 150,000 clones, and roughly 79% of these were observed just once. The top ten clones comprise 0.7% of the sample. Input material: PBMCs. These receptors all stem from a man between 18 and 35 years old in good health and CMV-seronegative.

The chain uses TRBV11-2 and TRBJ1-1; D uncertain. The CDR3 covers 16 residues. Germline V gene data show CDR1 as SGHAT and CDR2 as FQNNGV. V lost 4 bases and J lost 1, with 16 bases in between. The CDR3, as DNA: TGTGCCAGCAGCTCCCTCAAAGACGGGAAGAACACTGAAGCTTTCTTT. This encodes CASSSLKDGKNTEAFF. Supplemented by reference TRBV11-2 and TRBJ1-1, the full variable domain reads EAGVAQSPRYKIIEKRQSVAFWCNPISGHATLYWYQQILGQGPKLLIQFQNNGVVDDSQLPKDRFSAERLKGVDSTLKIQPAKLEDSAVYLCASSSLKDGKNTEAFFGQGTRLTVV.

The chain combines TRBV29-1 with TRBJ2-3, with 9 bases identical to TRBD1. The CDR3 length is 13 residues. Per germline, CDR1 SQVTM and CDR2 ANQGSEA. Germline trimming cut 6 bases from V and 1 base from J; bases unmatched to any gene: 2. The CDR3 reads CSVGQGRTDTQYF. CDR3 DNA: TGCAGCGTAGGACAGGGGCGCACAGATACGCAGTATTTT.

V is TRBV11-2 and J is TRBJ1-2; no reliable D call. The V end lost 4 bases, the J end lost 1 base, and 7 bases lay between the germline ends. The CDR3 is 13 residues long. Germline V CDR1 and CDR2: SGHAT, FQNNGV. The CDR3 nucleotides read TGTGCCAGCAGCTCTCAGATTAACTATGGCTACACCTTC. It translates to CASSSQINYGYTF. The whole variable domain, filled in from reference TRBV11-2 and TRBJ1-2, reads EAGVAQSPRYKIIEKRQSVAFWCNPISGHATLYWYQQILGQGPKLLIQFQNNGVVDDSQLPKDRFSAERLKGVDSTLKIQPAKLEDSAVYLCASSSQINYGYTFGSGTRLTVV.

The CDR3 DNA reads as TGCGCCAGCAGTGAGCGTCCTTCGGGAAACACCATATATTTT. This gives the protein CASSERPSGNTIYF. The chain carries TRBV10-1 and TRBJ1-3, with D unclear. This CDR3 is built from 14 residues. Germline lookup yields CDR1 WNHNN and CDR2 SYGVQD (reference sequence). Trimming cost V 2 bases and J 4 bases, with 9 bases left between them.

V usage is TRBV7-2 and J usage is TRBJ1-6; D is ambiguous. The CDR3 is 15 residues long. V lost 3 bases and J 7 bases, leaving 13 bases between the germline ends. The germline gives CDR1 SGHTA, CDR2 FQGNSA. The CDR3 reads CASSFQDRRNSPLHF. CDR3 in DNA: TGTGCCAGCAGCTTTCAGGATCGAAGGAATTCACCCCTCCACTTT.

This chain links TRBV7-2 with TRBJ2-1; 9 positions agree with TRBD2. The germline gives CDR1 SGHTA, CDR2 FQGNSA. The CDR3 extends over 15 amino acids. Unmatched junction bases numbered 5, after V lost 1 base and J lost 7 bases. In DNA, the CDR3 is TGTGCCAGCAGCTTAGAGGGACTAGCAGTGAATGAGCAGTTCTTC. This codes for CASSLEGLAVNEQFF.

The CDR3 is CASSRGSTGPRPQHF. The CDR3 DNA reads TGTGCCAGCAGCCGGGGGTCGACAGGTCCCAGGCCCCAGCATTTT. The chain links TRBV4-2 to TRBJ1-5, with D tentatively TRBD1 (6 bases). From germline, CDR1 is LGHNA and CDR2 YNFKEQ. Deletions cut 4 bases from V and 9 bases from J, with 19 bases between. This CDR3 region has 15 residues.

V gene TRBV9 combines with J gene TRBJ1-5; a possible D gene is TRBD1 (5 bases). The germline gives CDR1 SGDLS, CDR2 YYNGEE. V lost 0 bases and J lost 9, with 13 bases in between. This CDR3 has 14 residues. CDR3 bases: TGTGCCAGCAGCGTAGCCGCAGGGAACGGGCCCCAGCATTTT. Translated: CASSVAAGNGPQHF.

This sequence joins TRBV19 and TRBJ1-1; TRBD1 is a possible D gene (6 bases). The CDR3 covers 13 residues. From germline, CDR1 is LNHDA and CDR2 SQIVND (reference sequence). The V end lost 7 bases, the J end lost 1 base, and 10 bases lay between the germline ends. The CDR3 region has the DNA TGTGCCAGTACCCCGGACAGGAACACTGAAGCTTTCTTT. Protein product: CASTPDRNTEAFF.

J is TRBJ2-1 and V is TRBV6-5; 14 nucleotides line up with TRBD2. CDR1 is MNHEY and CDR2 is SVGAGI in the germline V gene. The CDR3 spans 14 residues. V shed 7 bases and J 9 bases; nucleotides not matched to a gene: 5. This CDR3 reads CASNGLAGGPEQFF. CDR3 DNA: TGTGCCAGCAACGGACTAGCGGGGGGCCCTGAGCAGTTCTTC.

A remark on this clone: At one end, the junction sequence differs from germline, possibly due to a read error. This rearrangement joins TRBV7-9 to TRBJ1-6; D is undetermined. The CDR3 loop spans 12 amino acids. Looked up from germline, CDR1 is SEHNR and CDR2 is FQNEAQ (reference sequence). Here the CDR3 DNA reads TGTTCCAGCAGTCCCACCCGGTCACCCCTCCACTTT. Its translation: CSSSPTRSPLHF.

The rearrangement uses TRBV2 and TRBJ2-3; D gene ambiguous. The CDR3 has 14 residues. V lost 4 bases and J 2 bases, leaving 10 bases between the germline ends. Germline CDR1 and CDR2: SNHLY and FYNNEI. This CDR3 is CASSGPRLTDTQYF. The CDR3, as DNA: TGTGCCAGCAGTGGACCTAGGCTCACAGATACGCAGTATTTT.